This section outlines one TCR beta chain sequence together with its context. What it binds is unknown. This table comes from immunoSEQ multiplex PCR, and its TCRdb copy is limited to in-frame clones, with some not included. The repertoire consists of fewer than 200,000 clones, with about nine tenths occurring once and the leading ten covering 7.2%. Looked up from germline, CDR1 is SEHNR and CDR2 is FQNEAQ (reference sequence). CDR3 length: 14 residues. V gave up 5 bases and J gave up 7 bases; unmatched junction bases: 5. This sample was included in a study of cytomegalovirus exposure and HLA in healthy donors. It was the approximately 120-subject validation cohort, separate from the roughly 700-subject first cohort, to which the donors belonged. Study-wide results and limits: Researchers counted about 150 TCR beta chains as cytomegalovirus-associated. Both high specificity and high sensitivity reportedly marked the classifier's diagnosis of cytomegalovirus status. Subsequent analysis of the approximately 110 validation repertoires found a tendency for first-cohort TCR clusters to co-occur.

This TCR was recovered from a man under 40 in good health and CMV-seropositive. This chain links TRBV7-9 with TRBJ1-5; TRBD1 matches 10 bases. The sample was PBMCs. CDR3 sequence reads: CASSPGTGAQPQHF. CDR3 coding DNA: TGTGCCAGCAGCCCCGGGACAGGGGCCCAGCCCCAGCATTTT.